These 9 T cell receptor beta chains were all obtained from the same sample, sequenced in a study of blood T cells in healthy people across ages. For the second PCR, which ran for about 6 to 11 cycles, a sample-barcoded 5' primer and a J-beta primer mix were used. TCRdb reanalysed the 5' RACE reads using MiXCR and keeps one entry per CDR3 protein. Here the sample spans 850,000 to 1,300,000 distinct CDR3 sequences, under 55% being singletons. The sequenced sample was blood. The source of these receptors is a woman aged 55-70 years in good health.

The chain uses TRBV30 and TRBJ2-7; perhaps TRBD1 as D (8 bases). The J call is in doubt because the DNA end fits TRBJ2-5 better. Germline loops: CDR1 GTSNPN, CDR2 SVGIG (reference sequence). The CDR3 totals 14 residues. CDR3 DNA sequence: TGTGCCTGGAGTGGGGGGGGACAGGCCGAGACCCAGTACTTC. Amino acid sequence: CAWSGGGQAETQYF.

The chain couples TRBV6-1 to TRBJ2-3, with D possibly being TRBD1 (5 bases). V gave up 8 bases and J gave up 6 bases, with 15 bases separating them. Germline V lookup: CDR1 MNHNS, CDR2 SASEGT. This CDR3 contains 13 residues. In DNA, the CDR3 is TGTGCCAGCGGAGAAAGGGGAAGGGATACGCAGTATTTT. Amino acids: CASGERGRDTQYF.

The chain employs TRBV7-2 and TRBJ2-1; D ambiguous. Trimming cost V 5 bases and J 10 bases, with 12 bases left between them. CDR1 SGHTA and CDR2 FQGNSA come from the germline V gene. The CDR3 loop spans 12 amino acids. In DNA, the CDR3 is TGTGCCAGCAGCCCGTGGAAAGGGGAGCAGTTCTTC. It is translated as CASSPWKGEQFF.

V usage is TRBV20-1 and J usage is TRBJ2-5, with D perhaps matching TRBD1 or TRBD2 (5 bases each). The J call is uncertain, as TRBJ2-7 better fits the DNA end. Germline CDR1 and CDR2: DFQATT and SNEGSKA (reference sequence). This CDR3 has 14 amino acids. The CDR3 spells CSARERGTSYEQYF. The CDR3 nucleotides read TGCAGTGCTAGAGAAAGAGGGACGTCCTACGAGCAGTACTTC.

This clonotype was seen a handful of times. The chain couples TRBV6-6 to TRBJ1-2, with a weak D call TRBD1 (6 bases). The V and J ends lost 6 bases and 6 bases respectively, with 26 bases between them. CDR3 length: 17 amino acids. In germline, CDR1 is MNHNY, CDR2 SVGAGI (reference sequence). The DNA for the CDR3 is TGTGCCAGCAGATTACTCTCTTCTCGAGGGGGGGTCCATGGCTACACCTTC. Amino acid sequence: CASRLLSSRGGVHGYTF.

The chain recombines TRBV20-1 with TRBJ2-7; 7 nucleotides line up with TRBD1. The CDR3 loop spans 15 amino acids. Trimming removed 3 bases from V and 1 base from J; junction bases left unmatched: 9. The germline V gene encodes CDR1 DFQATT and CDR2 SNEGSKA (reference sequence). CDR3 DNA: TGCAGTGCTAGGAATGTACAGGGGACATCCTACGAGCAGTACTTC. This gives the protein CSARNVQGTSYEQYF.

The sample holds a few counts of this clonotype. The chain uses TRBV7-9 and TRBJ2-1, with 10 bases fitting TRBD2. The trim removed 1 base at V and 5 bases at J, leaving 8 bases unmatched. Germline values: CDR1 SEHNR, CDR2 FQNEAQ (reference sequence). The CDR3 loop spans 17 amino acids. The CDR3 DNA sequence: TGTGCCAGCAGCTTAGGGGCCGGACTAGCGGCCGACAATGAGCAGTTCTTC. Amino acid sequence: CASSLGAGLAADNEQFF.

CDR3 DNA sequence: TGTGCCAGCAGTCCGTCTTGGGGGTATGGCTACACCTTC. Its translation is CASSPSWGYGYTF. The V and J genes are TRBV6-2 or TRBV6-3 and TRBJ1-2; TRBD1 is a possible D gene (5 bases). V was cut by 5 bases and J by 5 bases, with 12 bases left in between. CDR3 length: 13 residues. From germline, CDR1 is MNHEY and CDR2 SVGEGT.

This clonotype was seen a few times. This chain uses TRBV2 with TRBJ1-2; 10 bases are a match to TRBD1. Germline V gene lookup returns CDR1 SNHLY and CDR2 FYNNEI. This CDR3 spans 15 amino acids. Trimming removed 6 bases from V and 8 bases from J; junction bases left unmatched: 12. The CDR3 here is CASSPADRGQGGYTF. The CDR3 DNA reads as TGTGCCAGCAGCCCCGCAGACAGGGGGCAAGGCGGCTACACCTTC.